These 14 T cell receptor beta chains originate from one sample sequenced in a study of T cells in Graves' hyperthyroidism and ophthalmopathy. Authors of the study amplified TCR beta CDR3 regions from RNA transcripts. Researchers ran a first-round RT-PCR on the TCR CDR3 using the HTBI primer set. TCRdb re-called the multiplex PCR reads through MiXCR, storing one row per CDR3 protein. The table records approximately 710,000 distinct CDR3 sequences, roughly 17% of them present only once. Sequenced sample: blood. The source is a man in his fifties with Graves' hyperthyroidism.

In nucleotides, the CDR3 is TGTGCCAGCAGTTACCCGTTGGTAGGCGCCGGGGAGCTGTTTTTT. Translation: CASSYPLVGAGELFF. V is TRBV6-6 and J is TRBJ2-2; no clear D gene. V was shortened by 2 bases and J by 6 bases, with 13 bases between the two germline ends. There are 15 residues in the CDR3. The germline V gene encodes CDR1 MNHNY and CDR2 SVGAGI (reference sequence).

This sequence joins TRBV11-2 and TRBJ2-2; D unresolved. CDR3 length: 16 residues. In germline, CDR1 is SGHAT, CDR2 FQNNGV. V dropped 5 bases and J dropped 0 bases, with 13 bases sitting between them. In nucleotides, the CDR3 is TGTGCCAGCAGCGCTCCCACAGACGCGAACACCGGGGAGCTGTTTTTT. Translating it yields CASSAPTDANTGELFF.

The V gene is TRBV20-1, the J gene TRBJ2-7, with 12 bases matching TRBD2. Trimming cost V 0 bases and J 4 bases; bases outside gene matches: 10. Germline V gene sequence: CDR1 DFQATT, CDR2 SNEGSKA (reference sequence). This CDR3 has 17 amino acids. Written as DNA, the CDR3 is TGCAGTGCTAGAGAACCGACTAGCGGGAGTTGGGCTTACGAGCAGTACTTC. This translates into CSAREPTSGSWAYEQYF.

This clonotype occurred a few times. This CDR3 reads CSARRGAGELFF. For the CDR3, the DNA is TGCAGTGCCCGGAGGGGTGCCGGGGAGCTGTTTTTT. The chain combines TRBV20-1 with TRBJ2-2; tentative D call: TRBD2 (6 bases). This CDR3 has 12 residues. Germline CDR1 DFQATT, CDR2 SNEGSKA (reference sequence). Trimming took off 6 bases at V and 6 bases at J, with 11 bases between the two ends.

This rearrangement joins TRBV28 to TRBJ2-7, with 8 bases fitting TRBD2. The CDR3 runs 15 residues. Trimming took 3 bases from V and 4 from J; bases not matched to a gene: 8. Germline V lookup: CDR1 MDHEN, CDR2 SYDVKM. The CDR3 sequence is CASSLGGLVKYEQYF. The CDR3 bases are TGTGCCAGCAGTTTGGGGGGACTAGTGAAGTACGAGCAGTACTTC. The full variable domain, rest sourced from reference TRBV28 and TRBJ2-7, is DVKVTQSSRYLVKRTGEKVFLECVQDMDHENMFWYRQDPGLGLRLIYFSYDVKMKEKGDIPEGYSVSREKKERFSLILESASTNQTSMYLCASSLGGLVKYEQYFGPGTRLTVT.

This clonotype has more than one count but fewer than ten. This sequence joins TRBV2 and TRBJ2-2, with 9 bases lining up with TRBD2. This CDR3 comprises 16 residues. Losses at the gene ends were 2 bases for V and 5 bases for J; bases not matched to a gene: 6. Looked up from germline, CDR1 is SNHLY and CDR2 is FYNNEI. The CDR3 DNA reads TGTGCCAGCAGTGAATTAAGGCTAGCGGGAACCGGGGAGCTGTTTTTT. Its translation: CASSELRLAGTGELFF. The whole variable domain, filled in from reference TRBV2 and TRBJ2-2, reads EPEVTQTPSHQVTQMGQEVILRCVPISNHLYFYWYRQILGQKVEFLVSFYNNEISEKSEIFDDQFSVERPDGSNFTLKIRSTKLEDSAMYFCASSELRLAGTGELFFGEGSRLTVL.

This chain uses TRBV9 with TRBJ2-2; no clear D gene. The CDR3 length is 14 residues. V was clipped by 0 bases and J by 2 bases, with 5 bases between them. Per germline, CDR1 SGDLS and CDR2 YYNGEE. The CDR3 is CASSVVSNTGELFF. The CDR3 region has the DNA TGTGCCAGCAGCGTAGTATCCAACACCGGGGAGCTGTTTTTT.

This clonotype has at least ten counts. The gene calls are TRBV7-6 and TRBJ2-7, with 9 bases fitting TRBD1. The V segment lost 1 base and the J segment 4 bases; nucleotides outside the gene matches: 2. Germline CDR1 is SGHVS and CDR2 is FNYEAQ. The CDR3 has 14 residues. The CDR3, as DNA: TGTGCCAGCAGCTTAGAGGGACAGGGTTACGAGCAGTACTTC. This translates into CASSLEGQGYEQYF.

The chain recombines TRBV18 with TRBJ1-1; D remains ambiguous. Trimming took 2 bases from V and 1 from J, leaving 11 bases between them. Germline V gene lookup returns CDR1 KGHSH and CDR2 LQKENI. The CDR3 extends over 15 amino acids. For the CDR3, the DNA is TGTGCCAGCTCACCATCGTCAGAAAGGAACACTGAAGCTTTCTTT. Its translation is CASSPSSERNTEAFF.

This clonotype has more than one count but fewer than ten. A much bigger clone sits one base away, suggesting this may be a read error. The chain recombines TRBV11-2 with TRBJ2-2; the D is unclear. From germline, CDR1 is SGHAT and CDR2 FQNNGV. V was cut by 6 bases and J by 1 base, with 9 bases left in between. The CDR3 has 14 residues. The CDR3 DNA sequence: TGTGCCAGCAGAGAAACCGGGAACACCGGGGAGCTGTTTTTT. Amino acid sequence: CASRETGNTGELFF.

This clonotype was detected a few times. CDR3 sequence reads: CASSQDGARQPQHF. In DNA, the CDR3 is TGTGCCAGCAGCCAAGACGGGGCTAGGCAGCCCCAGCATTTT. The V gene is TRBV27, the J gene TRBJ1-5; tentative D call: TRBD1 (5 bases). Per germline, CDR1 MNHEY and CDR2 SMNVEV (reference sequence). This CDR3 contains 14 residues. The ends were cut back, 6 bases at V and 7 bases at J, with 16 bases in the middle.

This clonotype was seen repeatedly, ten times or more. The chain recombines TRBV24-1 with TRBJ1-1; D is unresolved. The germline V gene has CDR1 KGHDR and CDR2 SFDVKD. The CDR3 runs to 11 residues. Trimming stripped 7 bases from V and 3 bases from J, with 5 bases between. The CDR3 reads CATRAYTEAFF. The DNA for the CDR3 is TGTGCCACCAGAGCCTACACTGAAGCTTTCTTT.

The table lists this clonotype with a few counts. The gene calls are TRBV5-1 and TRBJ1-2; 11 bases agree with TRBD1. From germline, CDR1 is SGHRS and CDR2 YFSETQ. The CDR3 spans 15 residues. V lost 1 base, J lost 7 bases, and 6 bases stayed unmatched. The CDR3 loop is CASSLSGQGASGYTF. CDR3 nucleotides: TGCGCCAGCAGCTTGTCTGGACAGGGGGCAAGTGGCTACACCTTC.

Concerning this clonotype: A much more abundant neighbour one base away suggests this may be a read error. J is TRBJ2-2 and V is TRBV15; D not certain. This CDR3 has 12 residues. Trimming took off 4 bases at V and 7 bases at J, with 7 bases between the two ends. Germline values: CDR1 LNHNV, CDR2 YYDKDF (reference sequence). The CDR3 loop is CATSTRSGELFF. As DNA, the CDR3 is TGTGCCACCAGCACTCGTAGCGGGGAGCTGTTTTTT.